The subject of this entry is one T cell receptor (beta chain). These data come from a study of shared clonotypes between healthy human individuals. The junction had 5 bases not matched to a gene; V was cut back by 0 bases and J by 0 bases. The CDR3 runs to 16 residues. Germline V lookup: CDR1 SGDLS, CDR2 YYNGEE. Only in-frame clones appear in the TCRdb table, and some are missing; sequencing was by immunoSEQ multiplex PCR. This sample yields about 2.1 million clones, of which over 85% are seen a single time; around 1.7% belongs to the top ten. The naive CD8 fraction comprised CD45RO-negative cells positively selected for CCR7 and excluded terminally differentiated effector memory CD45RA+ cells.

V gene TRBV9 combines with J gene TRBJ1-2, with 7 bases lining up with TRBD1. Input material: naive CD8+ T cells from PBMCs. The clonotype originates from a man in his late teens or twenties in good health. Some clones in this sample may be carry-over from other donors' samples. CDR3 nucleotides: TGTGCCAGCAGCGTAGGAAAGGACAGGTCTAACTATGGCTACACCTTC. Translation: CASSVGKDRSNYGYTF.